Listed here are 29 T cell receptor beta chains from one sample, sequenced in a study of cytomegalovirus exposure and HLA in healthy donors. The PCR was carried out with 60 Vbeta primers and 13 Jbeta primers. TCRdb's table, derived via immunoSEQ multiplex PCR, lists solely in-frame clones and lacks some. Found here are fewer than 250,000 clones, 82% of them singletons; the top ten hold about 6%. Input material: PBMCs. These TCRs come from a man aged 35 to 55 in good health and CMV-seropositive.

V and J are TRBV7-6 and TRBJ2-7, with TRBD2 as a possible D gene (6 bases). CDR3 length: 12 residues. The V gene's germline CDR1 is SGHVS and CDR2 FNYEAQ. The V gene lost 5 bases and the J gene lost 6 bases, with 11 bases spanning the gap. In DNA, the CDR3 is TGTGCCAGCAGCCTTGAGGGAGGCGAGCAGTACGTC. It yields the protein CASSLEGGEQYV.

The chain has TRBV9 and TRBJ2-7; 16 nucleotides match TRBD2. With V trimmed by 4 bases and J by 0 bases, 7 bases remained unmatched. The CDR3 is 18 residues long. In germline, CDR1 is SGDLS, CDR2 YYNGEE. CDR3 in amino acids: CASSPGTSGRVSSYEQYF. The CDR3 DNA reads TGTGCCAGCAGCCCCGGGACTAGCGGGAGGGTTAGCTCCTACGAGCAGTACTTC.

For the CDR3, the DNA is TGTGCCAGCAGCGATCGGACTAGCAGGTCCTACAATGAGCAGTTCTTC. Translating gives CASSDRTSRSYNEQFF. The rearrangement joins TRBV13 to TRBJ2-1; TRBD2 matches 8 bases. Germline V CDR1 and CDR2: PRHDT, FYEKMQ (reference sequence). The CDR3 sequence is 16 residues long. The trim removed 5 bases at V and 1 base at J, leaving 7 bases unmatched.

J is TRBJ2-1 and V is TRBV6-5, with 8 bases that match TRBD2. The V gene end was trimmed by 4 bases and the J gene end by 5 bases; junction bases not matched to a gene: 4. Germline lookup yields CDR1 MNHEY and CDR2 SVGAGI. The length of the CDR3 is 14 residues. CDR3 loop: CASSWLAGDNEQFF. CDR3 DNA sequence: TGTGCCAGCAGTTGGCTAGCGGGCGACAATGAGCAGTTCTTC.

A single count supports this clone. The gene calls are TRBV5-4 and TRBJ1-4; D remains ambiguous. This CDR3 is 14 amino acids long. Looked up from germline, CDR1 is SGHNT and CDR2 is YYREEE (reference sequence). The V and J ends lost 5 bases and 8 bases respectively, with 16 bases between them. The CDR3 nucleotides are TGTGCCAGCAGTCTGCCCGGGTCTGCCGAAAAACTGTTTTTT. Translated: CASSLPGSAEKLFF.

The rearrangement links TRBV7-9 to TRBJ2-7; 11 bases are shared with TRBD1. Trimming at V came to 2 bases and at J to 7 bases, leaving 13 bases not matched to a gene. The length of the CDR3 is 17 residues. The germline CDR1 and CDR2 sequences are SEHNR and FQNEAQ (reference sequence). The CDR3 DNA sequence: TGTGCCAGCAGCTTATCCGGCGCTGGGACAGGGGGGAGGGAGCAGTACTTC. Protein: CASSLSGAGTGGREQYF.

A note on this clone: At the DNA level, this CDR3 is encoded by other sequences in the same sample as well. CDR3 nucleotide sequence: TGTGCCAGTAGTATGGGAGGGAACACTGAAGCTTTCTTT. Translated: CASSMGGNTEAFF. The gene calls are TRBV19 and TRBJ1-1; D remains ambiguous. This CDR3 spans 13 amino acids. The germline V and J ends were trimmed by 3 bases and 1 base, with 6 bases remaining between them. Germline CDR1 and CDR2: LNHDA and SQIVND (reference sequence).

This chain links TRBV30 with TRBJ2-1; TRBD2 matches at 11 bases. J was trimmed by 5 bases and V by 6 bases; bases with no gene match: 3. Germline CDR1 and CDR2: GTSNPN and SVGIG (reference sequence). This CDR3 contains 13 residues. The CDR3 sequence: CACLGLADNEQFF. CDR3 nucleotides: TGTGCCTGCTTGGGACTAGCGGACAATGAGCAGTTCTTC.

This chain uses TRBV7-2 with TRBJ1-3, with D uncertain. The germline V and J ends were trimmed by 5 bases and 0 bases, with 14 bases remaining between them. Germline CDR1 and CDR2: SGHTA and FQGNSA. This CDR3 region has 16 residues. The CDR3 nucleotides read TGTGCCAGCAGCCCCCCCGGAGGCTTCTCTGGAAACACCATATATTTT. Its protein is CASSPPGGFSGNTIYF. The whole variable domain, filled in from reference TRBV7-2 and TRBJ1-3, reads GAGVSQSPSNKVTEKGKDVELRCDPISGHTALYWYRQSLGQGLEFLIYFQGNSAPDKSGLPSDRFSAERTGGSVSTLTIQRTQQEDSAVYLCASSPPGGFSGNTIYFGEGSWLTVV.

The V and J genes are TRBV18 and TRBJ1-2; no clear D gene. Germline CDR1 is KGHSH and CDR2 is LQKENI. Trimming removed 6 bases from V and 0 bases from J, with 11 bases in between. CDR3 length equals 14 residues. CDR3 residues: CASSPPAANYGYTF. CDR3 DNA sequence: TGTGCCAGCTCCCCCCCAGCGGCTAACTATGGCTACACCTTC.

This clone has just a few counts. V usage is TRBV6-5 and J usage is TRBJ1-6, with TRBD1 as a possible D gene (5 bases). CDR3 size: 15 residues. The V end lost 7 bases, the J end lost 5 bases, and 15 bases lay between the germline ends. The V gene's germline CDR1 is MNHEY and CDR2 SVGAGI. The CDR3 here is CASTNGGKNNSPLHF. DNA of the CDR3: TGTGCCAGCACAAACGGGGGAAAGAATAATTCACCCCTCCACTTT.

V is TRBV4-1 and J is TRBJ1-4; 7 bases are a match to TRBD1. The CDR3 has 16 residues. Trimming cost V 4 bases and J 5 bases; bases outside gene matches: 10. Germline V CDR1 and CDR2: MGHRA, YSYEKL. CDR3 nucleotides: TGCGCCAGCAGCCGAGTAGACAGGGAGGAGAATGAAAAACTGTTTTTT. As protein: CASSRVDREENEKLFF.

The chain joins TRBV7-9 to TRBJ1-4; 9 bases agree with TRBD1. The length of the CDR3 is 15 residues. V dropped 5 bases and J dropped 8; count of bases not matched to a gene: 9. CDR1 is SEHNR and CDR2 is FQNEAQ in the germline V gene (reference sequence). This CDR3 reads CASSVTGTGWEKLFF. The CDR3 coding sequence is TGTGCCAGCAGCGTCACCGGGACAGGGTGGGAAAAACTGTTTTTT.

This clone appeared a few times. The chain employs TRBV5-4 and TRBJ2-5; 10 bases fit TRBD2. Per the germline V gene, CDR1 is SGHNT and CDR2 is YYREEE (reference sequence). The CDR3 loop spans 15 amino acids. Trimming at V came to 5 bases and at J to 1 base, leaving 5 bases not matched to a gene. The DNA for the CDR3 is TGTGCCAGCAGGCTTCGGACTAGCGGCCAAGAGACCCAGTACTTC. Protein product: CASRLRTSGQETQYF. Full variable domain (outside the CDR3, taken from reference TRBV5-4 and TRBJ2-5): ETGVTQSPTHLIKTRGQQVTLRCSSQSGHNTVSWYQQALGQGPQFIFQYYREEENGRGNFPPRFSGLQFPNYSSELNVNALELDDSALYLCASRLRTSGQETQYFGPGTRLLVL.

The genes are TRBV7-9 and TRBJ2-1; TRBD2 is a possible D gene (6 bases). The germline V gene has CDR1 SEHNR and CDR2 FQNEAQ (reference sequence). V was shortened by 4 bases and J by 2 bases, with 9 bases between the two germline ends. The CDR3 contains 14 residues. The chain's CDR3 is CASSSSDTYNEQFF. The CDR3, as DNA: TGTGCCAGCAGCTCTAGCGACACCTACAATGAGCAGTTCTTC.

The chain couples TRBV5-4 to TRBJ2-1; TRBD2 matches 13 bases. CDR3 length equals 15 residues. Per the germline V gene, CDR1 is SGHNT and CDR2 is YYREEE (reference sequence). With V trimmed by 3 bases and J by 5 bases, 2 bases remained unmatched. CDR3 protein: CASSWGLAGNNEQFF. In DNA, the CDR3 is TGTGCCAGCAGCTGGGGACTAGCGGGAAACAATGAGCAGTTCTTC.

J is TRBJ1-1 and V is TRBV4-2; D uncertain. Germline assignment: CDR1 LGHNA and CDR2 YNFKEQ. V was shortened by 4 bases and J by 5 bases, with 14 bases between the two germline ends. The CDR3 loop spans 14 amino acids. CDR3 sequence (DNA): TGTGCCAGCAGCCGACCTCGGGAAAAGACTGAAGCTTTCTTT. Translated, it gives CASSRPREKTEAFF.

Turning to this clone: Other DNA sequences in this sample translate to the same CDR3. The J gene is TRBJ2-1, the V gene TRBV27; TRBD2 aligns across 11 bases. Germline CDR1 and CDR2: MNHEY and SMNVEV (reference sequence). The CDR3 has 15 amino acids. The V segment lost 1 base and the J segment 4 bases; nucleotides outside the gene matches: 0. The CDR3 protein is CASSLLAGGYNEQFF. CDR3 nucleotide sequence: TGTGCCAGCAGTTTATTAGCGGGAGGGTACAATGAGCAGTTCTTC.

The chain employs TRBV7-9 and TRBJ2-1; TRBD2 matches 12 bases. The CDR3 contains 17 residues. Trimming at V came to 5 bases and at J to 6 bases, leaving 11 bases not matched to a gene. Germline V gives CDR1 SEHNR, CDR2 FQNEAQ (reference sequence). CDR3 sequence: CASSPRLAGVLLNEQFF. CDR3 sequence (DNA): TGTGCCAGCAGCCCGAGACTAGCGGGAGTTCTTCTCAATGAGCAGTTCTTC. The full variable domain, in which reference TRBV7-9 and TRBJ2-1 provide the parts outside the CDR3, is DTGVSQNPRHKITKRGQNVTFRCDPISEHNRLYWYRQTLGQGPEFLTYFQNEAQLEKSRLLSDRFSAERPKGSFSTLEIQRTEQGDSAMYLCASSPRLAGVLLNEQFFGPGTRLTVL.

The V call is TRBV18, the J call TRBJ1-1; TRBD1 is a possible D gene (6 bases). Germline V gene sequence: CDR1 KGHSH, CDR2 LQKENI. V lost 3 bases and J 0 bases, leaving 14 bases between the germline ends. The CDR3 covers 16 residues. In nucleotides, the CDR3 is TGTGCCAGCTCACCCCAGGGGAGAGCTCTGAACACTGAAGCTTTCTTT. Translation: CASSPQGRALNTEAFF.

V usage is TRBV5-1 and J usage is TRBJ2-7, with no clear D. Trimming pared 2 bases from V and 1 base from J, leaving 10 bases between. Germline V lookup: CDR1 SGHRS, CDR2 YFSETQ. The CDR3 is 14 amino acids. CDR3 sequence: CASSFTRYSYEQYF. In DNA form, the CDR3 reads TGCGCCAGCAGCTTTACCCGGTATTCCTACGAGCAGTACTTC. Complete variable domain (other parts from reference TRBV5-1 and TRBJ2-7): KAGVTQTPRYLIKTRGQQVTLSCSPISGHRSVSWYQQTPGQGLQFLFEYFSETQRNKGNFPGRFSGRQFSNSRSEMNVSTLELGDSALYLCASSFTRYSYEQYFGPGTRLTVT.

This sequence joins TRBV6-1 and TRBJ2-7, with D perhaps matching TRBD1 (5 bases). The CDR3 sequence is 14 residues long. CDR1 is MNHNS and CDR2 is SASEGT in the germline V gene. The germline V and J ends were trimmed by 3 bases and 1 base, with 10 bases remaining between them. The CDR3 DNA is TGTGCCAGCAGTGAGACAGTGCCGTCCTACGAGCAGTACTTC. It specifies CASSETVPSYEQYF.

The V and J genes are TRBV4-1 and TRBJ2-2, with D perhaps TRBD2 (6 bases). V gave up 2 bases and J gave up 1 base, with 11 bases separating them. Germline CDR1 and CDR2: MGHRA and YSYEKL. The CDR3 loop spans 16 amino acids. Here the CDR3 DNA reads TGCGCCAGCAGCCAAAAGGGGACTTGGAACACCGGGGAGCTGTTTTTT. Translation: CASSQKGTWNTGELFF.

The chain combines TRBV15 with TRBJ1-2; D gene uncertain. Between the trimmed V and J ends, which lost 0 bases and 7 bases, there was a span of 9 bases. This CDR3 spans 13 amino acids. The germline gives CDR1 LNHNV, CDR2 YYDKDF (reference sequence). DNA for the CDR3: TGTGCCACCAGCAGAGATCCTGGCCGTGGCTACACCTTC. It translates to CATSRDPGRGYTF. The variable domain in full, with the rest retrieved from reference TRBV15 and TRBJ1-2, is DAMVIQNPRYQVTQFGKPVTLSCSQTLNHNVMYWYQQKSSQAPKLLFHYYDKDFNNEADTPDNFQSRRPNTSFCFLDIRSPGLGDTAMYLCATSRDPGRGYTFGSGTRLTVV.

The chain uses TRBV5-1 and TRBJ1-2, with 8 bases aligning to TRBD1. This CDR3 region has 12 residues. J was trimmed by 8 bases and V by 4 bases; bases with no gene match: 4. The V gene's germline CDR1 is SGHRS and CDR2 YFSETQ. For the CDR3, the DNA is TGCGCCAGCAGCCTGACAGGGGCCGGCTACACCTTC. This translates into CASSLTGAGYTF.

The V and J genes are TRBV29-1 and TRBJ2-7; 7 bases match TRBD2. The V gene's germline CDR1 is SQVTM and CDR2 ANQGSEA. The ends lost 2 bases at V and 10 bases at J; junction bases unmatched: 5. The CDR3 extends over 11 amino acids. Written as DNA, the CDR3 is TGCAGCGTTGAACGGCGGGAGAAACAGTACGTC. It is translated as CSVERREKQYV.

The rearrangement uses TRBV6-4 and TRBJ1-2, with 8 bases aligning to TRBD1. V shed 2 bases, J shed 0 bases, and the junction held 5 bases outside the gene matches. The CDR3 consists of 16 residues. The germline V gene encodes CDR1 MRHNA and CDR2 SNTAGT. The CDR3, as DNA: TGTGCCAGCAGTGACGTGACAGGGGAAACTAACTATGGCTACACCTTC. Amino acid sequence: CASSDVTGETNYGYTF.

The chain has TRBV7-6 and TRBJ2-1; TRBD2 matches at 8 bases. In germline, CDR1 is SGHVS, CDR2 FNYEAQ. The CDR3 has 15 amino acids. Losses at the gene ends were 3 bases for V and 0 bases for J; bases not matched to a gene: 1. The CDR3, as DNA: TGTGCCAGCAGCTTCACTAGCGGCTCCTACAATGAGCAGTTCTTC. It yields the protein CASSFTSGSYNEQFF.

The chain carries TRBV29-1 and TRBJ2-3; possible D gene TRBD2, 6 bases. This CDR3 has 14 amino acids. CDR1 and CDR2 from the germline V gene are SQVTM and ANQGSEA. V gave up 3 bases and J gave up 3 bases, with 13 bases separating them. Here the CDR3 reads CSVDPGGRTDTQYF. CDR3 in DNA: TGCAGCGTTGATCCCGGGGGAAGGACAGATACGCAGTATTTT.